This T cell receptor beta chain was identified during a study of shared clonotypes between healthy human individuals (TCRdb year 2020). Background on the whole study: The cohort included three men and a couple of women between 18 and 49 years of age. Leukapheresis yielded between about 0.9 and 10 billion PBMCs per donor. The study deeply sequenced blood TCR repertoires of about 5 healthy adults to estimate repertoire size and the extent of clonotype sharing between individuals. Libraries were prepared and TCR repertoires were sequenced by different laboratories using diverse techniques, in order to increase sequencing depth and limit assay-specific biases. For each donor, three plates each were used for CD4 naive and CD4 memory, two plates were used for CD8 naive, and one plate was used for CD8 memory. Overall study results and their limits: Pairwise subsampling indicated that sequencing depth was expected to affect the degree of clonotype sharing among donors. Sampling was restricted to blood, and TCR repertoires in tissue are likely to differ from TCR repertoires in blood. Incomplete sequencing was indicated by rarefaction of sorted-subset datasets, despite the large sequencing depth. About 5% of naive CD4, approximately 3.7% of naive CD8, approximately 2% of memory CD4, and about 0.4% of memory CD8 clonotypes were shared across a few donors. The genetic and exposure-history diversity represented was limited by the small number of donors. Estimated clonotype richness was generally larger for naive than for memory subsets. Clonotypes shared by all four sorted-subset donors showed higher generation probabilities than non-shared clonotypes.

TCR CDR3 regions were amplified from genomic DNA by multiplex PCR using the deep immunoSEQ assay. Extracted genomic DNA from each cell subset was spread evenly across all wells of several immunoSEQ 96-well plates, with each plate serving as a replicate. For sorted subsets, 200 to 250 ng of genomic DNA, equivalent to 25,000 to 35,000 T cell genomes, went into each replicate PCR. Purified libraries were measured with a Qubit 3.0 fluorometer, size-checked on a Bioanalyzer 2100, and measured again with the KAPA Library Quantification kit. Every immunoSEQ 96-well plate was sequenced on a separate single-read 150-cycle Illumina NextSeq 550 flow cell. The paper's data handling went like this. The immunoSEQ output contained only junctional sequences without quality scores, so filtering could not match that applied to full-length reads. Sequences were annotated with PyIR, a Python wrapper for IgBLAST v1.9, using IMGT germline references to assign V/J genes and CDR3. Any read was removed if the V/J assignment was weak (E-value above 1e-6), the CDR3 was missing, or the read contained stop codons, out-of-frame junctions, or ambiguous translated residues. V3J clonotypes were defined as sequences sharing an identical inferred V gene, J gene, and CDR3 amino acid sequence. The percentage overlap between two repertoires was calculated by dividing the number of shared unique clonotypes by the size of the smaller repertoire. RTK rarefaction, the Chao1 estimator, and Recon v2.1 estimates of unobserved clonotypes were used to assess repertoire richness. For all TCRbeta clonotypes obtained by the gDNA method from a handful of donors, generation probabilities were computed with OLGA. Drawn from immuneACCESS, this table holds only the in-frame rearrangements with V and J called that TCRdb kept. Clones are partly lost; checked studies trace under half to an unresolved V gene and leave the rest unexplained. The V and J calls and the clone size are those of that table, but D and trimming were determined from the DNA. This sample gives 500,000 to 550,000 clones in total; about 96% of them show up just once. The top ten hold about 0.068% of the sample.

The donors were healthy, HIV-negative adults with no recently reported acute infections or vaccinations. All donors were Caucasian adults living in Nashville, Tennessee, USA. CD4+ T cells were enriched through magnetic negative selection, after which naive cells were positively selected on CD45RA and the remaining negative fraction served as the memory subset. After blood collection by leukapheresis, PBMCs were isolated using Ficoll-Histopaque density gradient centrifugation and then cryopreserved in the vapor phase of liquid nitrogen. Analytical flow cytometry was used to check the purity and quantity of every magnetically sorted T cell population. Genomic DNA was isolated from each sorted fraction and quantified by UV absorbance on a Nanodrop 2000c. Of note for this clone: What antigen it recognizes has not been identified. No quality values exist for individual bases; no much larger clone is one base distant.

The clonotype originates from a woman in her twenties or thirties in good health. Sequencing was carried out using naive CD4+ T cells sorted from blood. The cell subset or site label for this specimen denotes: CD45RA+ positively selected.

The nucleotides are TGTGCTAGCAGGGGCTCTGGAAACACCATATATTTT. The resulting protein is CASRGSGNTIYF. This chain joins TRBV12-5 to TRBJ1-3, and TRBD1 may be the D gene, going by 6 matching bases. V is reduced by 9 bases and J by 0 bases, leaving a spacing of 6 bases between them. Counted from cysteine to phenylalanine, this CDR3 has 12 amino acids. Here the CDR3 DNA is all that survives: 36 bases in frame from base 1. CDR1 and CDR2 were assigned from the germline V gene as LGHNT and FRNRAP.